A single sample is the source of the 29 T cell receptor beta chains below, sequenced in a study of regulatory T cells in long-lasting Graves disease. To make TCR beta libraries, researchers used iRepertoire HTBI primers and Arm-PCR of CDR3 regions. TCRdb used MiXCR to reprocess the multiplex PCR reads, holding one entry per CDR3 protein. The sample records roughly 380,000 distinct CDR3 sequences, around 16% being singletons. Time point noted: newly diagnosed GD, antithyroid drugs for less than 3 months. PBMC-extracted RNA yielded the TCR library. The sample in question was peripheral blood mononuclear cells (PBMCs), obtained at new diagnosis, from a patient treated with antithyroid drugs. The receptors were sampled from a female donor with Graves disease.

This clonotype came up many times. This rearrangement joins TRBV11-2 to TRBJ1-3; a possible D gene is TRBD1 (6 bases). The CDR3 has 17 residues. The germline gives CDR1 SGHAT, CDR2 FQNNGV. Trimming removed 5 bases at V and 0 bases at J, with 17 bases between. The CDR3 nucleotides read TGTGCCAGCAGCCCCCAGGGGTGGTATCCCTCTGGAAACACCATATATTTT. The encoded protein is CASSPQGWYPSGNTIYF.

This chain connects TRBV5-5 to TRBJ2-7; D may correspond to TRBD1 or TRBD2 (5 bases each). V was pared by 3 bases and J by 3 bases, with 16 bases between. The germline CDR1 and CDR2 sequences are SGHKS and YYEKEE (reference sequence). CDR3 length: 15 amino acids. CDR3 DNA sequence: TGTGCCAGCAGCTACGCTTTGGGGGAGCACTACGAGCAGTACTTC. Its protein is CASSYALGEHYEQYF.

In its sample, this clonotype was seen a few times. The J gene is TRBJ1-5, the V gene TRBV10-2; 7 bases are shared with TRBD1. Germline loops: CDR1 WSHSY, CDR2 SAAADI. The ends lost 6 bases at V and 2 bases at J; junction bases unmatched: 4. The CDR3 loop spans 14 amino acids. For the CDR3, the DNA is TGCGCCAGCAGCGAAAGGGGGCGCAATCAGCCCCAGCATTTT. Translated: CASSERGRNQPQHF.

J is TRBJ2-1 and V is TRBV18, with D possibly TRBD1 on 5 matching bases. Germline CDR1 reads KGHSH; CDR2 reads LQKENI. V gave up 0 bases and J gave up 7 bases, with 13 bases separating them. The CDR3 spans 15 residues. The CDR3 region has the DNA TGTGCCAGCTCACCACCAACAAGAAACAGGAATGAGCAGTTCTTC. This encodes CASSPPTRNRNEQFF. Variable domain in full (rest from reference TRBV18 and TRBJ2-1): NAGVMQNPRHLVRRRGQEARLRCSPMKGHSHVYWYRQLPEEGLKFMVYLQKENIIDESGMPKERFSAEFPKEGPSILRIQQVVRGDSAAYFCASSPPTRNRNEQFFGPGTRLTVL.

This clonotype has at least ten counts. The chain combines TRBV27 with TRBJ2-1; the D gene is possibly TRBD2 (6 bases). Trimming pared 5 bases from V and 0 bases from J, leaving 17 bases between. Looked up from germline, CDR1 is MNHEY and CDR2 is SMNVEV (reference sequence). The CDR3 is made up of 17 amino acids. This CDR3 reads CASSPVASARSYNEQFF. Written as DNA, the CDR3 is TGTGCCAGCAGTCCAGTGGCTAGCGCGCGCTCCTACAATGAGCAGTTCTTC.

This clonotype was seen many times. The chain is built from TRBV7-2 and TRBJ2-1, with 9 bases that match TRBD1. The CDR3 is 15 residues long. Germline values: CDR1 SGHTA, CDR2 FQGNSA. With 0 bases clipped from V and 8 bases from J, the junction kept 5 bases outside the gene matches. CDR3 sequence reads: CASSLAGTGIDEQFF. Written as DNA, the CDR3 is TGTGCCAGCAGCTTAGCCGGGACAGGGATCGATGAGCAGTTCTTC. The entire variable domain, with the rest obtained from reference TRBV7-2 and TRBJ2-1, is as follows: GAGVSQSPSNKVTEKGKDVELRCDPISGHTALYWYRQSLGQGLEFLIYFQGNSAPDKSGLPSDRFSAERTGGSVSTLTIQRTQQEDSAVYLCASSLAGTGIDEQFFGPGTRLTVL.

This clonotype was counted many times. The V call is TRBV28, the J call TRBJ1-2, with a weak D call TRBD1 (5 bases). The CDR3 runs to 17 residues. Germline CDR1 is MDHEN and CDR2 is SYDVKM. Trimming left V 3 bases short and J 0 bases short, with 17 bases between. The CDR3 protein is CASSFQGHLNPNYGYTF. In DNA, the CDR3 is TGTGCCAGCAGTTTCCAAGGACACCTAAACCCTAACTATGGCTACACCTTC.

This clonotype was recorded many times. The chain uses TRBV14 and TRBJ1-2; D perhaps matches TRBD1 (5 bases). Trimming left V 8 bases short and J 7 bases short, with 23 bases between. The CDR3 loop spans 15 amino acids. Germline CDR1 SGHDN, CDR2 FVKESK. This CDR3 is CASAPSGTITRGYTF. CDR3 coding DNA: TGTGCCAGCGCACCTTCCGGGACGATTACGCGTGGCTACACCTTC.

The table lists this clonotype with a few counts. This may arise from a read error, as a much more abundant clone is one base away. The V gene is TRBV3-1, the J gene TRBJ1-1; D is ambiguous. The CDR3 is 13 amino acids. Looked up from germline, CDR1 is LGHDT and CDR2 is YNNKEL (reference sequence). The CDR3 nucleotides read TGTGCCAACAGCTCGGGCCATTCCACTGAAGCTTTCTTT. It codes for CANSSGHSTEAFF.

This clonotype showed up many times. The V gene is TRBV12-3 or TRBV12-4, the J gene TRBJ1-2, with unresolved D. The CDR3 runs to 19 residues. Trimming shortened V by 5 bases and J by 4 bases, and 29 bases separated the two germline ends. CDR3 amino acids: CASSRDLTLAGRPSYGYTF. DNA for the CDR3: TGTGCCAGCAGTCGCGACCTAACCCTGGCAGGCCGGCCGAGCTATGGCTACACCTTC.

This clonotype has a count of ten or more. The CDR3: CASTPAKPSYEQYF. In nucleotides, the CDR3 is TGTGCCAGCACCCCGGCTAAACCCTCCTACGAGCAGTACTTC. This chain links TRBV13 with TRBJ2-7, with unresolved D. The CDR3 is made up of 14 amino acids. With 7 bases removed from V and 0 bases from J, the gap between germline ends came to 13 bases. The germline V gene has CDR1 PRHDT and CDR2 FYEKMQ (reference sequence).

This clonotype was seen only a few times. J is TRBJ1-5 and V is TRBV20-1; TRBD1 might be the D (6 bases). CDR3 length: 18 amino acids. CDR1 and CDR2 (germline): DFQATT, SNEGSKA (reference sequence). V dropped 0 bases and J dropped 0 bases, with 18 bases sitting between them. The CDR3 DNA reads TGCAGTGCTAGAGATGCGGCAGGGGCCACTTATAGCAATCAGCCCCAGCATTTT. This translates into CSARDAAGATYSNQPQHF.

This clonotype has a count of ten or more. The chain joins TRBV6-2 or TRBV6-3 to TRBJ2-1, with 10 bases identical to TRBD1. The CDR3 loop spans 15 amino acids. J gave up 8 bases and V 2 bases, and 6 bases lay outside the gene matches. The germline V gene has CDR1 MNHEY and CDR2 SVGEGT. Here the CDR3 DNA reads TGTGCCAGCAGTTACGGGGGGACAGGGGCGGATGAGCAGTTCTTC. Its translation: CASSYGGTGADEQFF.

This clonotype was recorded at least ten times. The chain carries TRBV7-2 and TRBJ2-1; D is perhaps TRBD2 (6 bases). V lost 6 bases, J lost 4 bases, and 19 bases lay in between. CDR1 is SGHTA and CDR2 is FQGNSA in the germline V gene. The CDR3 runs 16 residues. The CDR3 loop is CASSSRRAGRYNEQFF. CDR3 coding DNA: TGTGCCAGCAGTTCCAGGAGGGCAGGGCGGTACAATGAGCAGTTCTTC.

This clonotype turned up a few times. This may be a read error: a much more frequent sequence differs by one nucleotide. The V call is TRBV5-5, the J call TRBJ1-2; D gene ambiguous. The CDR3 loop spans 14 amino acids. The V gene lost 4 bases and the J gene lost 3 bases, with 13 bases spanning the gap. Germline loops: CDR1 SGHKS, CDR2 YYEKEE (reference sequence). In nucleotides, the CDR3 is TGTGCCAGCAGCCCGGAGGAAGGCGACTATGGCTACACCTTC. This encodes CASSPEEGDYGYTF.

This clonotype was picked up many times. This chain uses TRBV2 with TRBJ2-3, with D possibly matching TRBD2 (6 bases). V shed 6 bases and J shed 0 bases, with 10 bases lying between them. Germline loops: CDR1 SNHLY, CDR2 FYNNEI. The CDR3 runs 14 residues. This CDR3 reads CASRPGTSTDTQYF. The CDR3 DNA reads as TGTGCCAGCAGGCCCGGGACTAGCACAGATACGCAGTATTTT. The full variable domain, with the rest looked up from reference TRBV2 and TRBJ2-3, is EPEVTQTPSHQVTQMGQEVILRCVPISNHLYFYWYRQILGQKVEFLVSFYNNEISEKSEIFDDQFSVERPDGSNFTLKIRSTKLEDSAMYFCASRPGTSTDTQYFGPGTRLTVL.

This clonotype has a count of ten or more. The rearrangement uses TRBV6-2 or TRBV6-3 and TRBJ2-1, with D possibly TRBD1 on 5 matching bases. CDR1 MNHEY and CDR2 SVGEGT come from the germline V gene. V dropped 8 bases and J dropped 6 bases, with 20 bases sitting between them. The CDR3 runs to 15 residues. The CDR3 protein is CASLQDSASLNEQFF. Written as DNA, the CDR3 is TGTGCCAGCCTACAGGATTCGGCCAGTCTCAATGAGCAGTTCTTC.

This clonotype was seen only a few times. The chain carries TRBV9 and TRBJ2-5, with D tentatively TRBD2 (5 bases). Trimming took 0 bases from V and 5 from J, leaving 14 bases between them. In germline, CDR1 is SGDLS, CDR2 YYNGEE. The CDR3 totals 15 residues. The CDR3 region has the DNA TGTGCCAGCAGCGTAGGGACTTCCACCCAGGAGACCCAGTACTTC. Translating gives CASSVGTSTQETQYF.

The chain combines TRBV12-3 or TRBV12-4 with TRBJ2-7; D unresolved. With 1 base removed from V and 2 bases from J, the gap between germline ends came to 9 bases. This CDR3 region has 14 residues. The CDR3 region has the DNA TGTGCCAGCAGTTTAGGGCAGATAGCCTACGAGCAGTACTTC. It translates to CASSLGQIAYEQYF.

The CDR3 nucleotides read TGTGCCAGCAGCTCCGGGACTAGCGGGAGCGGGGAGCTGTTTTTT. The encoded protein is CASSSGTSGSGELFF. The rearrangement joins TRBV11-2 to TRBJ2-2, with 14 bases matching TRBD2. Germline V gene lookup returns CDR1 SGHAT and CDR2 FQNNGV. There are 15 residues in the CDR3. V trimming: 4 bases; J trimming: 7 bases; junction bases outside the gene matches: 2.

This clonotype was picked up a small number of times. V gene TRBV7-2 combines with J gene TRBJ1-1; D ambiguous. Trimming stripped 3 bases from V and 3 bases from J, with 14 bases between. The CDR3 is made up of 15 amino acids. Germline CDR1 and CDR2: SGHTA and FQGNSA. CDR3 DNA sequence: TGTGCCAGCAGCTTTAATTGGGCTCCCGACACTGAAGCTTTCTTT. It translates to CASSFNWAPDTEAFF.

This clonotype showed up many times. The CDR3 bases are TGTGCCAGCAGTGACAGGGACAGCACTGGAAACACCATATATTTT. Protein product: CASSDRDSTGNTIYF. V is TRBV12-3 or TRBV12-4 and J is TRBJ1-3; 7 bases are a match to TRBD1. This CDR3 is built from 15 residues. The ends lost 5 bases at V and 2 bases at J; junction bases unmatched: 6.

V is TRBV29-1 and J is TRBJ1-3, with no clear D. The CDR3 sequence is 13 residues long. V was shortened by 4 bases and J by 0 bases, with 7 bases between the two germline ends. Per the germline V gene, CDR1 is SQVTM and CDR2 is ANQGSEA. The CDR3 nucleotides read TGCAGCGTTGTGTGGCACTCTGGAAACACCATATATTTT. Residues: CSVVWHSGNTIYF.

The chain combines TRBV29-1 with TRBJ2-5, with D possibly being TRBD2 (6 bases). The V gene lost 4 bases and the J gene lost 4 bases, with 10 bases spanning the gap. The CDR3 runs to 12 residues. CDR1 and CDR2 (germline): SQVTM, ANQGSEA. DNA for the CDR3: TGCAGCGTTGCGGAGGGGTCAGAGACCCAGTACTTC. It specifies CSVAEGSETQYF.

This clonotype was detected only a few times. CDR3: CASSQDHTDTQYF. CDR3 DNA sequence: TGTGCCAGCAGCCAGGACCACACAGATACGCAGTATTTT. This rearrangement joins TRBV12-3 or TRBV12-4 to TRBJ2-3; D remains ambiguous. Trimming left V 6 bases short and J 2 bases short, with 9 bases between. The CDR3 covers 13 residues.

This clonotype was counted ten times or more. The V gene is TRBV7-9, the J gene TRBJ2-1; 9 bases map to TRBD2. There are 15 residues in the CDR3. V trimming: 9 bases; J trimming: 4 bases; junction bases outside the gene matches: 10. Germline lookup yields CDR1 SEHNR and CDR2 FQNEAQ (reference sequence). CDR3 DNA: TGTGCCAGTAACCCCGGGACTAGCTTTTACAATGAGCAGTTCTTC. This gives the protein CASNPGTSFYNEQFF.

This clonotype was seen once. A read error likely explains this, since a far larger clone differs by one base. V and J are TRBV7-2 and TRBJ2-2; TRBD2 aligns across 12 bases. Germline V CDR1 and CDR2: SGHTA, FQGNSA. CDR3 length equals 17 residues. CDR3 residues: CASSSPTSGRSSGELSF. CDR3 DNA sequence: TGTGCCAGCAGCTCCCCGACTAGCGGGAGATCGTCCGGGGAGCTGTCTTTT.

This clonotype was counted a few times. This may arise from a read error, as a much more abundant clone is one base away. The V call is TRBV3-1, the J call TRBJ1-5; perhaps TRBD1 as D (5 bases). The V gene's germline CDR1 is LGHDT and CDR2 YNNKEL (reference sequence). CDR3 length equals 15 residues. CDR3 DNA sequence: TGTGCCAGCAGCCAGGACATATATAGCAATCAGTCCCAGCATTTT. This translates into CASSQDIYSNQSQHF.

This clonotype was detected many times. V is TRBV2 and J is TRBJ2-1, with no clear D. CDR1 is SNHLY and CDR2 is FYNNEI in the germline V gene. Trimming took off 5 bases at V and 4 bases at J, with 9 bases between the two ends. This CDR3 comprises 13 residues. The CDR3 bases are TGTGCCAGCAGTCGTACTAAGTACAATGAGCAGTTCTTC. Residues: CASSRTKYNEQFF.